A single sample gave rise to the 27 T cell receptor beta chains below, sequenced in a study of T cell responses to AZD1222 COVID-19 vaccine. Assay: immunoSEQ multiplex PCR; the TCRdb copy retains only in-frame clones and omits some. The data contain about 110,000 clones, around 89% of them singletons. Material: peripheral blood, obtained on day 0 of AZD1222 vaccination. Receptors originate from an adult in good health.

The chain is built from TRBV6-5 and TRBJ1-5, with 7 bases that match TRBD1. After removal of 3 bases from V and 2 bases from J, the junction contained 7 bases not matched to a gene. Germline V gene sequence: CDR1 MNHEY, CDR2 SVGAGI. The CDR3 loop spans 16 amino acids. The CDR3 DNA reads TGTGCCAGCAGTTATTACAGGGGAGGTGGCAATCAGCCCCAGCATTTT. Encoded protein: CASSYYRGGGNQPQHF.

This chain uses TRBV19 with TRBJ1-4; D call uncertain. CDR3 length: 13 residues. The germline V gene has CDR1 LNHDA and CDR2 SQIVND (reference sequence). The V end was cut by 4 bases, the J end by 8 bases, with 11 bases between. CDR3: CASSRNKGEKLFF. For the CDR3, the DNA is TGTGCCAGTAGTAGGAACAAGGGAGAAAAACTGTTTTTT.

The genes are TRBV12-3 or TRBV12-4 and TRBJ1-6, with a weak D call TRBD1 (5 bases). The CDR3 loop spans 12 amino acids. Trimming pared 6 bases from V and 7 bases from J, leaving 7 bases between. This CDR3 is CASRWGNSPLHF. CDR3 nucleotide sequence: TGTGCCAGCAGGTGGGGGAATTCACCCCTCCACTTT.

The chain employs TRBV2 and TRBJ1-1; no firm D call. CDR3 length equals 16 residues. Germline V lookup: CDR1 SNHLY, CDR2 FYNNEI. V lost 2 bases, J lost 5 bases, and 18 bases lay in between. CDR3 amino acids: CASSESTLIVGTEAFF. The DNA for the CDR3 is TGTGCCAGCAGTGAAAGTACCCTCATAGTAGGGACTGAAGCTTTCTTT.

This clone has just a few counts. CDR3 sequence: CASSPSGNTIYF. CDR3 in DNA: TGTGCCAGCAGTCCATCTGGAAACACCATATATTTT. The chain has TRBV7-9 and TRBJ1-3; no definite D call. The CDR3 contains 12 residues. V lost 6 bases, J lost 1 base, and 4 bases lay in between. Looked up from germline, CDR1 is SEHNR and CDR2 is FQNEAQ (reference sequence).

The V call is TRBV2, the J call TRBJ2-5; D is unresolved. The V gene's germline CDR1 is SNHLY and CDR2 FYNNEI. This CDR3 has 18 residues. Deletions cut 6 bases from V and 0 bases from J, with 23 bases between. CDR3 nucleotide sequence: TGTGCCAGCAGGGTAGACGCAAGATTCTCTGGGTACCAAGAGACCCAGTACTTC. Protein sequence: CASRVDARFSGYQETQYF.

The chain couples TRBV28 to TRBJ1-5, with TRBD1 matching 8 bases. The J segment lost 6 bases and the V segment lost 6 bases, leaving 7 bases of the junction unmatched. Germline CDR1 is MDHEN and CDR2 is SYDVKM. The CDR3 totals 14 residues. In DNA, the CDR3 is TGTGCCAGCAGCCCGGACAGGGTGGCTCAGCCCCAGCATTTT. Protein sequence: CASSPDRVAQPQHF.

The chain has TRBV9 and TRBJ1-1; tentatively, D is TRBD1 (6 bases). This CDR3 spans 13 amino acids. Looked up from germline, CDR1 is SGDLS and CDR2 is YYNGEE. V shed 4 bases and J shed 4 bases, with 11 bases lying between them. The CDR3 region is CASSSGVGTEAFF. In nucleotides, the CDR3 is TGTGCCAGCAGCTCAGGGGTCGGCACTGAAGCTTTCTTT.

This chain uses TRBV19 with TRBJ2-3; D is tentatively TRBD1 or TRBD2 (7 bases each). The CDR3 spans 15 residues. The germline V and J ends were trimmed by 6 bases and 8 bases, with 21 bases remaining between them. Germline lookup yields CDR1 LNHDA and CDR2 SQIVND (reference sequence). Here the CDR3 reads CASSTQSGGGGTQYF. As DNA, the CDR3 is TGTGCCAGTAGCACCCAGTCAGGGGGGGGAGGTACGCAGTATTTT.

The rearrangement joins TRBV5-1 to TRBJ1-3, with D possibly TRBD1 on 6 matching bases. Trimming took 4 bases from V and 2 from J, leaving 16 bases between them. The CDR3 covers 16 residues. The V gene's germline CDR1 is SGHRS and CDR2 YFSETQ. CDR3: CASSPTSGAAGNTIYF. As DNA, the CDR3 is TGCGCCAGCAGCCCGACCTCGGGGGCGGCTGGAAACACCATATATTTT.

J is TRBJ1-2 and V is TRBV18; D not resolved. Looked up from germline, CDR1 is KGHSH and CDR2 is LQKENI. The CDR3 consists of 15 residues. V lost 2 bases, J lost 6 bases, and 16 bases lay in between. The CDR3 sequence is CASSPGQRIGDGYTF. CDR3 DNA: TGTGCCAGCTCACCAGGGCAGAGGATCGGGGATGGCTACACCTTC.

This chain uses TRBV7-9 with TRBJ2-6; D perhaps matches TRBD2 (6 bases). The ends were cut back, 5 bases at V and 0 bases at J, with 17 bases in the middle. The CDR3 runs 18 residues. CDR1 is SEHNR, CDR2 FQNEAQ, per germline (reference sequence). CDR3 loop: CASSLAGGRLSGANVLTF. The DNA for the CDR3 is TGTGCCAGCAGCCTCGCCGGGGGACGCCTCTCTGGGGCCAACGTCCTGACTTTC.

The rearrangement joins TRBV10-1 to TRBJ2-1; the D gene is possibly TRBD2 (7 bases). The germline CDR1 and CDR2 sequences are WNHNN and SYGVQD (reference sequence). The CDR3 sequence is 14 residues long. The germline V and J ends were trimmed by 2 bases and 8 bases, with 13 bases remaining between them. The CDR3 is CASSERWGGYEQFF. In DNA form, the CDR3 reads TGCGCCAGCAGTGAGAGGTGGGGGGGCTATGAGCAGTTCTTC.

The rearrangement uses TRBV19 and TRBJ2-2, with 9 bases matching TRBD2. The CDR3 runs to 17 residues. Germline CDR1 LNHDA, CDR2 SQIVND (reference sequence). The V gene end was trimmed by 9 bases and the J gene end by 4 bases; junction bases not matched to a gene: 15. The CDR3 loop reads CASNKEGAGGSTGELFF. The DNA of the CDR3 is TGTGCCAGCAATAAGGAGGGAGCGGGGGGCTCCACCGGGGAGCTGTTTTTT.

This clone was observed once. This rearrangement joins TRBV10-3 to TRBJ2-1; no clear D gene. The CDR3 length is 12 residues. Germline CDR1 is ENHRY and CDR2 is SYGVKD. V lost 9 bases and J lost 8, with 14 bases in between. CDR3: CAIGQRGDEQFF. In nucleotides, the CDR3 is TGTGCCATAGGCCAGCGTGGGGATGAGCAGTTCTTC.

The sample holds a few counts of this clone. The V gene is TRBV7-6, the J gene TRBJ1-4; D is unresolved. Looked up from germline, CDR1 is SGHVS and CDR2 is FNYEAQ. V lost 0 bases, J lost 8 bases, and 19 bases lay in between. The CDR3 totals 17 residues. The CDR3 sequence: CASSLALWGGFEEKLFF. CDR3 in DNA: TGTGCCAGCAGCTTAGCGCTATGGGGAGGGTTCGAGGAAAAACTGTTTTTT.

This clone was detected only once. J is TRBJ1-6 and V is TRBV4-2; D is ambiguous. The germline V and J ends were trimmed by 0 bases and 10 bases, with 13 bases remaining between them. In germline, CDR1 is LGHNA, CDR2 YNFKEQ. The CDR3 is 15 amino acids. CDR3 residues: CASSQDRLEISPLHF. CDR3 DNA sequence: TGTGCCAGCAGCCAAGACCGGCTCGAAATATCACCCCTCCACTTT.

V gene TRBV4-3 combines with J gene TRBJ1-1; D remains ambiguous. CDR3 size: 13 residues. Per the germline V gene, CDR1 is LGHNA and CDR2 is YSLEER. V was cut by 0 bases and J by 8 bases, with 10 bases left in between. The CDR3 region is CASSQDLRSEAFF. CDR3 DNA: TGCGCCAGCAGCCAAGATCTGAGGTCAGAAGCTTTCTTT.

This clone was counted once. J is TRBJ1-4 and V is TRBV7-9; 7 nucleotides agree with TRBD1. The CDR3 totals 14 residues. CDR1 SEHNR and CDR2 FQNEAQ come from the germline V gene (reference sequence). Germline trimming cut 5 bases from V and 7 bases from J; bases unmatched to any gene: 7. Written as DNA, the CDR3 is TGTGCCAGCAGCCACGGACAGGCTGCTGAAAAACTGTTTTTT. This gives the protein CASSHGQAAEKLFF.

This clone is a singleton in its sample. The chain couples TRBV27 to TRBJ1-1, with no clear D. Trimming took 0 bases from V and 6 from J, leaving 11 bases between them. Germline V gene sequence: CDR1 MNHEY, CDR2 SMNVEV (reference sequence). The CDR3 is made up of 14 amino acids. Here the CDR3 DNA reads TGTGCCAGCAGTTTATCTTCCGGGTTCGCTGAAGCTTTCTTT. This codes for CASSLSSGFAEAFF.

This rearrangement joins TRBV11-2 to TRBJ1-2; no clear D. V gave up 4 bases and J gave up 4 bases, with 4 bases separating them. Germline V gene data show CDR1 as SGHAT and CDR2 as FQNNGV. The CDR3 contains 11 residues. In nucleotides, the CDR3 is TGTGCCAGCAGCTCCACCTATGGCTACACCTTC. Translation: CASSSTYGYTF.

This chain joins TRBV11-3 and TRBJ2-2; 9 bases match TRBD1. There are 14 residues in the CDR3. V lost 5 bases, J lost 6 bases, and 4 bases stayed unmatched. The germline V gene encodes CDR1 SGHNT and CDR2 YENEEA. The CDR3 bases are TGTGCCAGCAGCCGGGACAGGGAGGCCGGGGAGCTGTTTTTT. Translated: CASSRDREAGELFF.

The CDR3 loop is CASSQDGAPPLGNTF. In DNA form, the CDR3 reads TGCGCCAGCAGCCAAGATGGGGCACCGCCCCTAGGAAACACCTTC. This chain joins TRBV4-1 and TRBJ1-2, with D maybe TRBD1 (5 bases). Germline V gene sequence: CDR1 MGHRA, CDR2 YSYEKL. V dropped 0 bases and J dropped 12 bases, with 20 bases sitting between them. This CDR3 has 15 residues.

The rearrangement joins TRBV10-3 to TRBJ1-5; D possibly corresponds to TRBD1 (5 bases). Deletions cut 0 bases from V and 2 bases from J, with 8 bases between. This CDR3 is built from 15 residues. Germline loops: CDR1 ENHRY, CDR2 SYGVKD. The CDR3 protein is CAISESGVGNQPQHF. The DNA of the CDR3 is TGTGCCATCAGTGAGTCAGGGGTCGGCAATCAGCCCCAGCATTTT.

The gene calls are TRBV10-2 and TRBJ2-2; TRBD1 is a possible D gene (5 bases). From germline, CDR1 is WSHSY and CDR2 SAAADI. CDR3 length: 14 amino acids. The V end was cut by 6 bases, the J end by 3 bases, with 11 bases between. CDR3 in DNA: TGCGCCAGCAGAGGGGATGCGGACACCGGGGAGCTGTTTTTT. Amino acid sequence: CASRGDADTGELFF.

This clone was seen just once. Other nucleotide sequences in the sample specify the same CDR3. The chain couples TRBV7-3 to TRBJ1-1; 8 bases are a match to TRBD1. Per the germline V gene, CDR1 is SGHTA and CDR2 is FQGTGA. With V trimmed by 4 bases and J by 1 base, 2 bases remained unmatched. CDR3 length: 14 amino acids. CDR3 protein: CASSSGTGNTEAFF. In nucleotides, the CDR3 is TGTGCCAGCAGCTCAGGGACAGGGAACACTGAAGCTTTCTTT.

The chain carries TRBV9 and TRBJ2-3; D possibly corresponds to TRBD2 (6 bases). V lost 3 bases and J lost 2, with 16 bases in between. The CDR3 covers 16 residues. Germline CDR1 SGDLS, CDR2 YYNGEE. The CDR3 protein is CASSATWGGATDTQYF. In nucleotides, the CDR3 is TGTGCCAGCAGCGCTACCTGGGGCGGGGCCACAGATACGCAGTATTTT.